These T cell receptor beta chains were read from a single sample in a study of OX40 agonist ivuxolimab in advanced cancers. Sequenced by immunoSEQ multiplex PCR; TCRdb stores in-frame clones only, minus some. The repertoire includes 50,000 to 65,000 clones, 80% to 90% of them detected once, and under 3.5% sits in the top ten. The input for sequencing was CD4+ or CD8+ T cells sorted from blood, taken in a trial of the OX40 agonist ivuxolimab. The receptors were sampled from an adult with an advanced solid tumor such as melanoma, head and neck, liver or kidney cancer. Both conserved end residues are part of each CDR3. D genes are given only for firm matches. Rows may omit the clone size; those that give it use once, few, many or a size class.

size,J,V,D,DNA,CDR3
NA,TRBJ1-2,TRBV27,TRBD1,TGTGCCAGCGGGACGGGACAGGCGTATTTAGACTACACCTTC,CASGTGQAYLDYTF
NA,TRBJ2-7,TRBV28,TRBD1,TGTGCCAGCAGCACCCCGGGACAGGGATTCTACGAGCAGTACTTC,CASSTPGQGFYEQYF
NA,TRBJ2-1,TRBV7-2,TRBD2,TGTGCCAGCAGCCAAGGGGACTACCACAATGAGCAGTTCTTC,CASSQGDYHNEQFF
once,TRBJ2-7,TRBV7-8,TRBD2,TGTGCCAGCAGCTTACTAGCGGGAGCCTACGAGCAGTACTTC,CASSLLAGAYEQYF
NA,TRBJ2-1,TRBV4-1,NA,TGCGCCAGCAGCCAAGATTGGGACCGCAACAATGAGCAGTTCTTC,CASSQDWDRNNEQFF
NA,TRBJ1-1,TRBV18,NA,TGTGCCAGCTCGCTTGACTTGGACACTGAAGCTTTCTTT,CASSLDLDTEAFF
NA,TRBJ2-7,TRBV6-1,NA,TGTGCCAGCAGTCCGGGGGGCAGGGCCTACGAGCAGTACTTC,CASSPGGRAYEQYF
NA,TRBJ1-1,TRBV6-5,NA,TGTGCCAGCAGTTACGGTATTTACACTGAAGCTTTCTTT,CASSYGIYTEAFF
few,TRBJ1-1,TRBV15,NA,TGTGCCACCAGCAGAGTCCGGGGTGAAGCTTTCTTT,CATSRVRGEAFF
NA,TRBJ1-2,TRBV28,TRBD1,TGTGCCATCACACGAACAGGGGGACATGGCTACACCTTC,CAITRTGGHGYTF
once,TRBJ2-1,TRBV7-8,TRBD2,TGTGCCAGCAGCGGGGAGCGGGAGGGGGTTGAGCAGTTCTTC,CASSGEREGVEQFF
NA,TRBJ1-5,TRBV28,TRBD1,TGTGCCAGCAGTTTTACAGGTACAGGGGGCTACAATCAGCCCCAGCATTTT,CASSFTGTGGYNQPQHF
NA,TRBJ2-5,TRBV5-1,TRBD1,TGCGCCAGCAGCCCCGGGACAGCCCAAGAGACCCAGTACTTC,CASSPGTAQETQYF
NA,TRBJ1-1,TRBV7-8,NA,TGTGCCAGCAGCTTAGAAGGGCTGGCTTTCTTT,CASSLEGLAFF
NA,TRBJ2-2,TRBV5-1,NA,TGCGCCAGCAGCTTGGCCTTGGGCACCGGGGAGCTGTTTTTT,CASSLALGTGELFF
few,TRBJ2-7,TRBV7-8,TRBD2,TGTGCCAGCAGCTTAGTGGGGGCTAGCGGGAGTCCTAAGTACTTC,CASSLVGASGSPKYF
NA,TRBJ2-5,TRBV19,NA,TGTGCCAGTAGTGGGTCACCTCAAGAGACCCAGTACTTC,CASSGSPQETQYF
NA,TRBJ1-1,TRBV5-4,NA,TGTGCCAGCAGCTTGGGTGCGGGCGGGGTGAACACTGAAGCTTTCTTT,CASSLGAGGVNTEAFF
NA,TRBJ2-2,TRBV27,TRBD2,TGTGCCAGCAGTTCAGGGGCGGGGCTAGCGGGAATCACCGGGGAGCTGTTTTTT,CASSSGAGLAGITGELFF
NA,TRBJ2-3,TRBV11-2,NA,TGTGCCAGCAGCTACGGGACTGGGGTCACAGATACGCAGTATTTT,CASSYGTGVTDTQYF
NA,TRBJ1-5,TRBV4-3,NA,TGCGCCAGCAGCCAAGATGGGAATCAGCCCCAGCATTTT,CASSQDGNQPQHF
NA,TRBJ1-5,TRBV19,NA,TGTGCCAGTAACTCAGACCGCTACCAGCCCCAGCATTTT,CASNSDRYQPQHF
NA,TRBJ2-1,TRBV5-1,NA,TGCGCCAGCAGCCAGGGACAAGTGGTCAATGAGCAGTTCTTC,CASSQGQVVNEQFF
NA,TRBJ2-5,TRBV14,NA,TGTGCCAGCAGCCAAGGGGGCGCCGAGACCCAGTACTTC,CASSQGGAETQYF
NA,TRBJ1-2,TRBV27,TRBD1,TGTGCCAGCAGTTCACAGGGGATCTATGGCTACACCTTC,CASSSQGIYGYTF
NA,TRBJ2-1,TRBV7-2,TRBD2,TGTGCCAGCAGCTTAGGTCTAGCGGGATCCCAGGGTGAGCAGTTCTTC,CASSLGLAGSQGEQFF
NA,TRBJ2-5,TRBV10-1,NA,TGCGCCAGCAACAACAGGCAAACGGAGACCCAGTACTTC,CASNNRQTETQYF
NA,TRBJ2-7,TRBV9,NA,TGTGCCAGCAGCCCCGAAACTAGCTACGAGCAGTACTTC,CASSPETSYEQYF
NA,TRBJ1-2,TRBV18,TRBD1,TGTGCCAGCTCCCAGGGGGCTGCTGGCTACACCTTC,CASSQGAAGYTF
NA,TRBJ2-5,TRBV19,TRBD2,TGTGCCAGTAGTCAGACTAGCAGTCAAGAGACCCAGTACTTC,CASSQTSSQETQYF
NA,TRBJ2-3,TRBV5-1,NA,TGCGCCAGCAGCTTTATCAACGAGGGGGTCGATACGCAGTATTTT,CASSFINEGVDTQYF
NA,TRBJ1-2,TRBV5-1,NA,TGCGCCAGCAGCTTGGGGGGGAGATACTATGGCTACACCTTC,CASSLGGRYYGYTF
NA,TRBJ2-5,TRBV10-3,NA,TGTGCCATCAGTGATCGCGGTGGCAGGCAAGAGACCCAGTACTTC,CAISDRGGRQETQYF
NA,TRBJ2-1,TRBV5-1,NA,TGCGCCAGTCGTGAGGGAAATCAAGGATTCAATGAGCAGTTCTTC,CASREGNQGFNEQFF
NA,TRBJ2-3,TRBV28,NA,TGTGCCAGCAGTTTATTCGGCGGTGGGGCGGATACGCAGTATTTT,CASSLFGGGADTQYF
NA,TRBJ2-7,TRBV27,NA,TGTGCCAGCAGTTTATCGAGACAGTCCTACGAGCAGTACTTC,CASSLSRQSYEQYF
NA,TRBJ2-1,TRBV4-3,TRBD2,TGCGCCAGCAGCCAAGTTGGCGGGAGGGGTAATGAGCAGTTCTTC,CASSQVGGRGNEQFF
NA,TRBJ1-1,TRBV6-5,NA,TGTGCCAGCAGTTACCCGGGACATGGCACTGAAGCTTTCTTT,CASSYPGHGTEAFF
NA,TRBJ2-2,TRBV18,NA,TGTGCCAGCTCACCCCGGGAACCTGACTCCGGGGAGCTGTTTTTT,CASSPREPDSGELFF
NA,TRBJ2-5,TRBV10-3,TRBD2,TGTGCCATCGGACTAGCGGGAGGCGGGGCAGAGACCCAGTACTTC,CAIGLAGGGAETQYF
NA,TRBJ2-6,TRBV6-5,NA,TGTGCCAGCAGTTACTATATCTCTGGGGCCAACGTCCTGACTTTC,CASSYYISGANVLTF
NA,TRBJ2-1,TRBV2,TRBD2,TGTGCCAGCAGAGGACTAGCGGTTTACAATGAGCAGTTCTTC,CASRGLAVYNEQFF
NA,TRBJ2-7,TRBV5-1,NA,TGCGCCAGCAGTCGAGGGAATTCCTACGAGCAGTACTTC,CASSRGNSYEQYF
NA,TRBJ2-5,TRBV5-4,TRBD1,TGTGCCAGCAGCCCCGACAGGGGGTCACAAGAGACCCAGTACTTC,CASSPDRGSQETQYF
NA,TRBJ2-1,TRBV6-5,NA,TGTGCCAGCAGTTACTCAGGGTTCCACAATGAGCAGTTCTTC,CASSYSGFHNEQFF
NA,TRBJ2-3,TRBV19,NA,TGTGCCAGTAGTATAGACGACTCCCGCGGCACAGATACGCAGTATTTT,CASSIDDSRGTDTQYF
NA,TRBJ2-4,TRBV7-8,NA,TGTGCCAGCAGCTTGCCCGGGACGGCAAACATTCAGTACTTC,CASSLPGTANIQYF
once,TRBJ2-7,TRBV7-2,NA,TGTGCCAGCAGCTCCGGTGGTGGCAGAACCTACGAGCAGTACTTC,CASSSGGGRTYEQYF
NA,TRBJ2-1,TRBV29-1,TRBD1,TGCAGCGTCGGACAGGGGTTTGGCAATGAGCAGTTCTTC,CSVGQGFGNEQFF
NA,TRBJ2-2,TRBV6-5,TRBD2,TGTGCCAGCAGTTGGAGCGGGAGGCGGGACGGGGAGCTGTTTTTT,CASSWSGRRDGELFF
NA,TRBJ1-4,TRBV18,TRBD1,TGTGCCAGCTCAACAAACAGGGGGCAGGGTGAAAAACTGTTTTTT,CASSTNRGQGEKLFF